This TCR beta chain was observed in a study of blood T cell repertoires in COVID-19. The overall study: Sample material is recorded as cDNA or gDNA derived from T cells, B-cell-depleted T cells, or PBMCs.

Authors' methods: From reference gene primer amplification, estimates of nucleated cell counts were derived. The assay was immunoSEQ multiplex PCR, and TCRdb's table has in-frame clones only and misses some. From that table come the V and J calls and clone size; the DNA was used to work out D and trimming. The repertoire holds some 220,000 clones, with about 86% as singletons. CDR3 length: 15 residues. The germline gives CDR1 SEHNR, CDR2 FQNEAQ (reference sequence). Trimming removed 1 base from V and 1 base from J; junction bases left unmatched: 4. V usage is TRBV7-9 and J usage is TRBJ2-7, with 7 nucleotides matching TRBD1. Sequencing was done on a sample of PBMCs or T cells enriched from blood (not recorded which). This TCR came from a woman aged 35 to 49 with acute COVID-19. The CDR3: CASSLDNRGSYEQYF. The DNA of the CDR3 is TGTGCCAGCAGCTTAGATAACAGGGGATCCTACGAGCAGTACTTC.